The clone carrying this TCR beta chain was counted between two and nine times. Its antigen is undetermined. TCRdb ran MiXCR on the PCR reads and lists one entry per CDR3 protein. This table holds fewer than 350,000 distinct CDR3 sequences, 20% to 25% found once. The data belong to a study of molecular identifiers for immune sequencing clone quantification. General study findings and limits: More than 97% of effector molecules, versus under 1% of naive-cell molecules, belonged to clones above 20 RNA copies. A shared barcode on identical TCR molecules could lead to underestimated sizes for highly expanded clones.

Deletions cut 4 bases from V and 1 base from J, with 13 bases between. The V gene's germline CDR1 is MDHEN and CDR2 SYDVKM. The CDR3 runs 15 residues. It was from approximately 22,000 to 940,000 sorted cells, with 10%, 30% or 50% RNA, that naive CD8 libraries came. CD8+CD4-CCR7+CD45RA+ cells were sorted as naive CD8 T cells. This TCR derives from a human donor in good health. Some libraries in this study had Jurkat cell RNA spiked in. The sample was naive CD8+ T cells from blood, with Jurkat cell RNA spiked in. Described subset: FACS-sorted CD8+CD4-CCR7+CD45RA+ naive T cells. V and J are TRBV28 and TRBJ1-1; D gene ambiguous. DNA of the CDR3: TGTGCCAGCAGTTACTGGGTATCTTCGAACACTGAAGCTTTCTTT. It encodes CASSYWVSSNTEAFF. Based on the CDR3 plus reference TRBV28 and TRBJ1-1, the full variable domain is DVKVTQSSRYLVKRTGEKVFLECVQDMDHENMFWYRQDPGLGLRLIYFSYDVKMKEKGDIPEGYSVSREKKERFSLILESASTNQTSMYLCASSYWVSSNTEAFFGQGTRLTVV.